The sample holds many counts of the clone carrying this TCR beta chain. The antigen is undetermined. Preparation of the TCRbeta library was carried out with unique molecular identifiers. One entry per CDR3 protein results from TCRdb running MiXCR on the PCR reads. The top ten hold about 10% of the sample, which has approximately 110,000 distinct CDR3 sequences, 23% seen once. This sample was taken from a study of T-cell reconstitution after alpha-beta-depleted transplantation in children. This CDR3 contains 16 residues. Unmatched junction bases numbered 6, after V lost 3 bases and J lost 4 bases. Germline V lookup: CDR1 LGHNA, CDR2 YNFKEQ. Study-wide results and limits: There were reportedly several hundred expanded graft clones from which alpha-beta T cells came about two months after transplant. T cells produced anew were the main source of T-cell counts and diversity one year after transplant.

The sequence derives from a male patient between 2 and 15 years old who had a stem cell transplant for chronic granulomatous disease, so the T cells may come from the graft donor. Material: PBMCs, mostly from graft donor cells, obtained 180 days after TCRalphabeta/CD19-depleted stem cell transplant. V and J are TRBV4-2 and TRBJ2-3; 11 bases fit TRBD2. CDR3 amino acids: CASSQYSGGAADTQYF. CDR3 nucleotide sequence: TGTGCCAGCAGCCAGTATAGCGGGGGGGCCGCAGATACGCAGTATTTT.